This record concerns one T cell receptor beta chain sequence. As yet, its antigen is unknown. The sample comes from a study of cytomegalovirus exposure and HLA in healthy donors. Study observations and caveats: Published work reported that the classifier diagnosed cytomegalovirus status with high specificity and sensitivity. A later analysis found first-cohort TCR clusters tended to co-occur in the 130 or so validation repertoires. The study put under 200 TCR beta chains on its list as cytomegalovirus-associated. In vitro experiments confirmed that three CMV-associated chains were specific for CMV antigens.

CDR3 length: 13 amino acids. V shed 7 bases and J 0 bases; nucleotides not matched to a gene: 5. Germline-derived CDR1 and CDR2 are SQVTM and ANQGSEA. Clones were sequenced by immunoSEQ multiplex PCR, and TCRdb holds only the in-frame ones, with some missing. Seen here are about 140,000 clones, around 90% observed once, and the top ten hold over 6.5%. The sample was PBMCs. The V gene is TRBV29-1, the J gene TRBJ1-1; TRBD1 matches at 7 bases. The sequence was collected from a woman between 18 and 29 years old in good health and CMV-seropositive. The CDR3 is CSARQGMNTEAFF. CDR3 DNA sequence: TGCAGCGCTCGACAGGGTATGAACACTGAAGCTTTCTTT.